Below, 9 T cell receptor beta chains from the same sample are listed, as sequenced in a study of T-cell reconstitution after alpha-beta-depleted transplantation in children. A TCRbeta library incorporating unique molecular identifiers was prepared. TCRdb reanalysed the PCR reads using MiXCR and keeps one entry per CDR3 protein. The sample lists almost 400,000 distinct CDR3 sequences; around 21% were seen once. Specimen: PBMCs from the stem cell graft donor, collected from the stem cell graft. Receptor source: a human donor who donated a stem cell graft to a child with acute myeloid leukemia.

The rearrangement joins TRBV5-1 to TRBJ2-2; D perhaps matches TRBD2 (6 bases). Germline CDR1 is SGHRS and CDR2 is YFSETQ. V was trimmed by 1 base and J by 4 bases, leaving 17 bases between them. The CDR3 extends over 17 amino acids. CDR3 sequence: CASSLKDSAGFTGELFF. The CDR3 region has the DNA TGCGCCAGCAGCTTGAAGGATTCTGCGGGGTTCACCGGGGAGCTGTTTTTT.

This clonotype has just a few counts. This chain joins TRBV12-3 or TRBV12-4 and TRBJ2-1; 15 bases fit TRBD2. The V gene end was trimmed by 6 bases and the J gene end by 3 bases; junction bases not matched to a gene: 6. The CDR3 sequence is 17 residues long. Here the CDR3 DNA reads TGTGCCAGCAGGGGCAGGGGACTAGCGGGAGGCTACAATGAGCAGTTCTTC. Translated: CASRGRGLAGGYNEQFF.

This clonotype was observed many times. This chain uses TRBV7-6 with TRBJ2-7, with 7 bases aligning to TRBD2. This CDR3 has 15 residues. Germline loops: CDR1 SGHVS, CDR2 FNYEAQ. J was trimmed by 2 bases and V by 3 bases; bases with no gene match: 7. The CDR3 coding sequence is TGTGCCAGCAGCTTTAAAGCGGGGATTCCCTACGAGCAGTACTTC. Its protein product is CASSFKAGIPYEQYF.

This sequence joins TRBV25-1 and TRBJ1-1, with 8 bases identical to TRBD1. The length of the CDR3 is 14 residues. Germline loops: CDR1 MGHDK, CDR2 SYGVNS. Unmatched junction bases numbered 3, after V lost 2 bases and J lost 4 bases. CDR3 protein: CASSEAQGATEAFF. CDR3 nucleotides: TGTGCCAGCAGTGAAGCGCAGGGGGCCACTGAAGCTTTCTTT. The variable domain in full, completed from reference TRBV25-1 and TRBJ1-1, reads EADIYQTPRYLVIGTGKKITLECSQTMGHDKMYWYQQDPGMELHLIHYSYGVNSTEKGDLSSESTVSRIRTEHFPLTLESARPSHTSQYLCASSEAQGATEAFFGQGTRLTVV.

This clonotype has just one count. This chain joins TRBV30 and TRBJ2-7, with 7 bases matching TRBD1. Trimming took 5 bases from V and 3 from J; bases not matched to a gene: 7. This CDR3 region has 13 residues. Germline loops: CDR1 GTSNPN, CDR2 SVGIG (reference sequence). CDR3 in DNA: TGTGCCTGGTCAACCGGGGACAGCTACGAGCAGTACTTC. It is translated as CAWSTGDSYEQYF.

The chain is built from TRBV12-3 or TRBV12-4 and TRBJ2-6; 8 positions agree with TRBD1. V dropped 10 bases and J dropped 0; count of bases not matched to a gene: 5. This CDR3 contains 15 residues. CDR3 sequence: CANGQGDSGANVLTF. CDR3 bases: TGTGCCAACGGACAGGGAGACTCTGGGGCCAACGTCCTGACTTTC.

The chain recombines TRBV12-3 or TRBV12-4 with TRBJ2-1, with TRBD2 identical over 7 bases. V lost 2 bases, J lost 6 bases, and 10 bases stayed unmatched. The CDR3 length is 16 residues. The CDR3 DNA sequence: TGTGCCAGCAGTTTATGGGCGGGAGTAAATAGCAATGAGCAGTTCTTC. The encoded protein is CASSLWAGVNSNEQFF.

This clonotype was observed a handful of times. The chain combines TRBV29-1 with TRBJ2-3, with D maybe TRBD1 (6 bases). CDR1 and CDR2 (germline): SQVTM, ANQGSEA. V shed 5 bases and J shed 1 base, with 19 bases lying between them. The CDR3 extends over 16 amino acids. As DNA, the CDR3 is TGCAGCGTTACCGATGGACAGTTTTTGGGCACAGATACGCAGTATTTT. It yields the protein CSVTDGQFLGTDTQYF.

This clonotype was recorded at least ten times. The V gene is TRBV2, the J gene TRBJ2-7; D remains unclear. Germline V gene lookup returns CDR1 SNHLY and CDR2 FYNNEI. The CDR3 has 12 amino acids. Trimming pared 3 bases from V and 2 bases from J, leaving 5 bases between. The CDR3 DNA sequence: TGTGCCAGCAGTGACAGCCCCTACGAGCAGTACTTC. Protein product: CASSDSPYEQYF.